What follows is one T cell receptor beta chain and its context. Which antigen it targets is not known. No qualities accompany the bases; no much larger clone lies one base away. Enrolling through a virtual design, the prospective study's participants ranged in age from roughly 18 to 95 years and lived across 20 to 25 United States geographic areas. In the prospective study, cohorts were assigned on the basis of participant-reported clinical history obtained from a screening survey and a study questionnaire. In the prospective study, mobile phlebotomists collected whole blood, serum and a nasopharyngeal or oropharyngeal swab from each participant. Over a 2-month period, participants in the prospective study had the option of providing additional blood draws and questionnaires. Blood samples from the prospective study were shipped frozen or at room temperature prior to DNA extraction. TCRbeta CDR3 regions were amplified from genomic DNA using the immunoSEQ Assay, a bias-controlled multiplex PCR. In the authors' own workflow: The number of nucleated cells in each sample was estimated from the amplification of reference gene primers within the assay. To quantify the absolute abundance of each unique TCRbeta CDR3 rearrangement, sequence reads were collapsed and filtered. For each sample, productive Simpson clonality was calculated as the square root of Simpson's diversity index across productive rearrangements. TCRdb provides this immuneACCESS table in a form limited to in-frame rearrangements. Some clones are lacking; in checked studies, under half of them reflect an unresolved V gene, and why the rest are absent is not known. D and trimming were read from the DNA, whereas the V and J calls and clone size are those reported in that table. The sample table records roughly 230,000 clones; around 92% of these occur just once. Of the sample, less than 4% is held by the ten largest clones.

The data stem from a study of blood T cell repertoires in COVID-19 (TCRdb year 2020). Background on the whole study: Samples from collaborators originated in the United States, Italy and Spain and spanned both the acute and convalescent phases of COVID-19. The material from the prospective study consisted of cDNA or gDNA derived from T cells, B-cell-depleted T cells, or PBMCs. The samples were drawn from the first 160 participants of the ongoing ImmuneRACE study and from some 1,300 subjects provided by 6 global collaborators. HLA class I and class II types, where available, came from metadata supplied by the sample provider rather than from assay-based typing. The dataset comprised deeply sampled blood TCRbeta repertoires from subjects exposed to, actively infected with, or recovered from COVID-19. A de-identified subject ID, COVID-19 status, age in years and sex were almost always included in the sample metadata. The repertoires were made available in a free public database intended to serve as a resource for research on the immune response to SARS-CoV-2.

General study outcomes and caveats: The quantity of clinical and demographic metadata differed by source and by participant and was supplied without curation.

The TCR comes from a woman aged 30 to 39 with acute COVID-19. Sequencing was performed on PBMCs or T cells enriched from blood (not recorded which).

CDR3 protein: CASRLAPANEKLFF. The nucleotide sequence is given as TGTGCCAGCCGCCTCGCTCCCGCGAATGAAAAACTGTTTTTT. The rearranged segments are TRBV28 and TRBJ1-4, with the D gene call left open. Via the germline V gene, CDR1 is MDHEN and CDR2 SYDVKM. V is shortened by 8 bases, J by 5 bases, and the region joining them spans 15 bases. Its CDR3 holds 14 amino acids, cysteine through phenylalanine. The sequence is cut down to CDR3 DNA, 42 bases in frame from base 1.